This TCR beta chain is drawn from a study of T-cell memory formation after mild COVID-19. Study in general: Clustering of TCRs was largely donor specific. Study outcomes and limitations: Clones contracting across day 15 to 85 had a balanced CD4/CD8 profile; later expanding clones leaned CD4+. Of the contracting clones, CD4+ ones lay mainly in CM and EM, and CD8+ ones in EMRA.

A single record per CDR3 protein comes from TCRdb applying MiXCR to the 5' RACE reads. Of 150,000 to 200,000 distinct CDR3 sequences listed, under 14% are singletons. The CDR3 is 16 residues long. V lost 6 bases and J lost 4, with 19 bases in between. This clonotype has ten or more counts. Antigen: not known. Sequenced material: PBMCs or a T cell subset sorted from them (not recorded which). The receptor was isolated from a man between 18 and 29 years old who had mild COVID-19 (a few samples of this study predate the infection). Cell type and time point are not known. The V call is TRBV12-3 or TRBV12-4, the J call TRBJ1-3, with a tentative D call TRBD1 (5 bases). The DNA of the CDR3 is TGTGCCAGCAGCCATCCCGCCGGGACTGAAGGAAACACCATATATTTT. This translates into CASSHPAGTEGNTIYF.